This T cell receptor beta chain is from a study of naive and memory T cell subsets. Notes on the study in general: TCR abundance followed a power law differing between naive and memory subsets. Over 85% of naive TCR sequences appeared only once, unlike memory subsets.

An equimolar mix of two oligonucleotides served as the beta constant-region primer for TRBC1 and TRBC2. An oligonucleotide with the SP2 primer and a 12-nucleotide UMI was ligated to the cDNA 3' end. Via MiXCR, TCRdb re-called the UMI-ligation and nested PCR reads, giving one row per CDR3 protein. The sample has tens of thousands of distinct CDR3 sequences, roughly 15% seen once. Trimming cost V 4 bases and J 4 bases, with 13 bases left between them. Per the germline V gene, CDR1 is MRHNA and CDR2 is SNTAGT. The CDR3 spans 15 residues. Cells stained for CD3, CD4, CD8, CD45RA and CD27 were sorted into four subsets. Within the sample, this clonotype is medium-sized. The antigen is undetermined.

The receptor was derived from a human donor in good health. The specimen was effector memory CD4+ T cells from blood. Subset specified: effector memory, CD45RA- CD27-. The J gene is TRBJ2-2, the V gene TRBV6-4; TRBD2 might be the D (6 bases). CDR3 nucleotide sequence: TGTGCCAGCAGTGTTTTTTCGGGGGTCACCGGGGAGCTGTTTTTT. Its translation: CASSVFSGVTGELFF.